This T cell receptor (beta chain) was found in a study of blood T cell repertoires in COVID-19. Whole-study context: From the United States, Italy and Spain came samples of acute and convalescent COVID-19. The cDNA or gDNA used as material had been derived from T cells, B-cell-depleted T cells, or PBMCs.

The junction had 1 base not matched to a gene; V was cut back by 3 bases and J by 0 bases. The CDR3 has 15 amino acids. Germline values: CDR1 SGHNT, CDR2 YYREEE (reference sequence). Per the authors' pipeline: Amplification of reference gene primers provided the estimated nucleated cell counts. TCRdb keeps only in-frame clones here, not all; method: immunoSEQ multiplex PCR. That table is the source of V, J and clone size, and D and trimming were worked out from the DNA. The repertoire holds tens of thousands of clones, about 80% seen once, with about 16% in the top ten. This chain links TRBV5-4 with TRBJ2-1, with 9 bases identical to TRBD2. The receptor was isolated from a human donor in a cohort sampled during active COVID-19. Specimen: peripheral blood. The CDR3 region has the DNA TGTGCCAGCAGCTCGACTAGCGGCTCCTACAATGAGCAGTTCTTC. Translating gives CASSSTSGSYNEQFF.